Detailed here is one T cell receptor beta chain. These data originate in a study of shared clonotypes between healthy human individuals. TCRdb's table, derived via immunoSEQ multiplex PCR, lists solely in-frame clones and lacks some. The repertoire holds roughly 1 million clones, with around 82% as singletons. The TCR sequence derives from a man younger than 30 in good health. Some clones in this sample may be carry-over from other donors' samples. The sequencing input was memory CD4+ T cells from PBMCs. Noted subset: CD45RA-negative fraction.

The chain's CDR3 is CACLPGGGLNSPLHF. CDR3 DNA: TGTGCCTGCCTCCCGGGAGGCGGACTTAATTCACCCCTCCACTTT. This chain connects TRBV30 to TRBJ1-6; D gene unclear. The CDR3 spans 15 residues. With 6 bases removed from V and 6 bases from J, the gap between germline ends came to 18 bases. Germline V gene sequence: CDR1 GTSNPN, CDR2 SVGIG (reference sequence).